This T cell receptor (beta chain) was identified during a study of OX40 agonist ivuxolimab in advanced cancers. Regarding the study as a whole: Dose levels from 0.1 to 3.0 mg/kg saw CD4+ and CD8+ blood T cells expand clonally by week 6.

This clone was counted once. Its antigen remains unidentified. Germline V gives CDR1 MNHNY, CDR2 SVGAGI (reference sequence). J gave up 6 bases and V 5 bases, and 12 bases lay outside the gene matches. This CDR3 contains 16 residues. Measured with immunoSEQ multiplex PCR; TCRdb has only the in-frame clones, and not every one. The sample records roughly 12,000 clones, about 86% being singletons. This sequence originates from an adult with an advanced solid tumor such as melanoma, head and neck, liver or kidney cancer. The sample consisted of CD4+ or CD8+ T cells sorted from blood, taken in a trial of the OX40 agonist ivuxolimab. The gene calls are TRBV6-6 and TRBJ2-7; 11 bases agree with TRBD2. The CDR3 DNA reads TGTGCCAGCAGTAAACCTCCGGGACTAGCGGTGTCCGAGCAGTACTTC. Translation gives CASSKPPGLAVSEQYF.